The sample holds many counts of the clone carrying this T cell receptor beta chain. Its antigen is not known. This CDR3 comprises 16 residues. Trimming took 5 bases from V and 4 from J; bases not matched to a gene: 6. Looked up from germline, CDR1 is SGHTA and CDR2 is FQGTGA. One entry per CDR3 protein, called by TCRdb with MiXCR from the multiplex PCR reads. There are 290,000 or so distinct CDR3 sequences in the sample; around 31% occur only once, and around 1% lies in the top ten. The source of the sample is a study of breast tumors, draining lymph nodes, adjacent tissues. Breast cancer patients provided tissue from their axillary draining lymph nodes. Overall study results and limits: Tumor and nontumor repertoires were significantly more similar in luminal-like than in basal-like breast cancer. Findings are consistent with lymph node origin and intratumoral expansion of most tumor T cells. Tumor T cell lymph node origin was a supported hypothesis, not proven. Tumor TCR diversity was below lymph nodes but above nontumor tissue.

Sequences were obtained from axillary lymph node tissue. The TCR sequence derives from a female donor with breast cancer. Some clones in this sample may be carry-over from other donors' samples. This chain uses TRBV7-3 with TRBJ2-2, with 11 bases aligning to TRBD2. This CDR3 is CASSATSGSVTGELFF. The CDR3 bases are TGTGCCAGCAGCGCCACTAGCGGGAGTGTCACCGGGGAGCTGTTTTTT.